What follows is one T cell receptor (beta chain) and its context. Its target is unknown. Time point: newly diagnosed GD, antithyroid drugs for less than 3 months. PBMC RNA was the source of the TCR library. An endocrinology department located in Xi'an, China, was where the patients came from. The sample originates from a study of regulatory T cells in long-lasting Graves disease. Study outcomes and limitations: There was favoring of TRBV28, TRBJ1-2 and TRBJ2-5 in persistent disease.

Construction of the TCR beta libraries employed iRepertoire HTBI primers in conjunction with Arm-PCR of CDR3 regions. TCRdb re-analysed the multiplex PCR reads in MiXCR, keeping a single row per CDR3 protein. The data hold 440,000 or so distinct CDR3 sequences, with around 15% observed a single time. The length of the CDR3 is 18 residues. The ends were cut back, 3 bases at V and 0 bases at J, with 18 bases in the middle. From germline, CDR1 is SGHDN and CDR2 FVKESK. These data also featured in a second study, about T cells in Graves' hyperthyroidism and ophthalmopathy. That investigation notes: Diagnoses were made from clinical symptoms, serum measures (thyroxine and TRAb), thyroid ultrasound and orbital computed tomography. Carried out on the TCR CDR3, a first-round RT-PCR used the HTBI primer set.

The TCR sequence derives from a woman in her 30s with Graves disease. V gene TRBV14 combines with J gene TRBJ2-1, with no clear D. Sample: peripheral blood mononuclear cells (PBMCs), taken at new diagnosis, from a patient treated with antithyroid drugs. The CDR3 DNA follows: TGTGCCAGCAGCCAGAGATTTGGAGAAACGAGCTCCTACAATGAGCAGTTCTTC. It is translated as CASSQRFGETSSYNEQFF.